The 22 T cell receptor beta chains presented below share a single source sample, sequenced in a study of cytomegalovirus exposure and HLA in healthy donors. Primers for the PCR totalled 60 Vbeta and 13 Jbeta. The repertoire was sequenced with immunoSEQ multiplex PCR; TCRdb's copy has only in-frame clones and lacks some. The data contain 150,000 or so clones, approximately 80% of them seen just once; the ten biggest clones take up over 5%. The specimen was PBMCs. The source is a woman between 40 and 55 years old in good health and CMV-seropositive.

The chain combines TRBV2 with TRBJ1-1, with D hard to call. The CDR3 has 14 amino acids. V lost 0 bases and J lost 0, with 5 bases in between. Germline loops: CDR1 SNHLY, CDR2 FYNNEI. The chain's CDR3 is CASSEARVNTEAFF. The CDR3 DNA is TGTGCCAGCAGTGAAGCTCGGGTGAACACTGAAGCTTTCTTT. Combining the CDR3 with reference TRBV2 and TRBJ1-1 gives the whole variable domain EPEVTQTPSHQVTQMGQEVILRCVPISNHLYFYWYRQILGQKVEFLVSFYNNEISEKSEIFDDQFSVERPDGSNFTLKIRSTKLEDSAMYFCASSEARVNTEAFFGQGTRLTVV.

The rearrangement uses TRBV27 and TRBJ1-2, with TRBD1 matching over 8 bases. The CDR3 sequence is 14 residues long. Trimming took 4 bases from V and 8 from J; bases not matched to a gene: 9. Germline assignment: CDR1 MNHEY and CDR2 SMNVEV (reference sequence). The CDR3 DNA reads as TGTGCCAGCAGTTCCCCCGGACAGGGACGGGGCTACACCTTC. This sequence encodes CASSSPGQGRGYTF.

This clone occurred once. V usage is TRBV10-2 and J usage is TRBJ2-2, with TRBD2 matching over 10 bases. From germline, CDR1 is WSHSY and CDR2 SAAADI. V was clipped by 0 bases and J by 6 bases; unmatched bases: 7. This CDR3 has 17 amino acids. CDR3 amino acids: CASSESSGRALAGELFF. CDR3 bases: TGCGCCAGCAGTGAGTCGAGCGGGAGGGCCCTAGCCGGGGAGCTGTTTTTT.

This clone was recorded only once. The chain has TRBV30 and TRBJ2-5, with 8 bases lining up with TRBD2. The V segment lost 0 bases and the J segment 1 base; nucleotides outside the gene matches: 4. CDR3 length equals 15 residues. Germline V gene data show CDR1 as GTSNPN and CDR2 as SVGIG (reference sequence). The CDR3 reads CAWSVRGRSQETQYF. The CDR3 nucleotides read TGTGCCTGGAGTGTACGCGGGAGGTCCCAAGAGACCCAGTACTTC.

The J gene is TRBJ1-1, the V gene TRBV6-5, with D possibly being TRBD1 (5 bases). Germline V gene lookup returns CDR1 MNHEY and CDR2 SVGAGI. V lost 5 bases and J 3 bases, leaving 16 bases between the germline ends. CDR3 size: 15 residues. As DNA, the CDR3 is TGTGCCAGCAGTAGGGGAAAGGGTCGCGACACTGAAGCTTTCTTT. It codes for CASSRGKGRDTEAFF.

V gene TRBV5-1 combines with J gene TRBJ2-1; TRBD2 might be the D (5 bases). Germline V gene sequence: CDR1 SGHRS, CDR2 YFSETQ. With 0 bases removed from V and 6 bases from J, the gap between germline ends came to 13 bases. The CDR3 spans 15 residues. CDR3 in DNA: TGCGCCAGCAGCTTGGGTGGGAGTCTAGTCAATGAGCAGTTCTTC. Translated, it gives CASSLGGSLVNEQFF.

V is TRBV29-1 and J is TRBJ2-1; 7 bases map to TRBD2. J lost 6 bases, V lost 2 bases, and 7 bases had no gene match. CDR3 length: 14 amino acids. Germline lookup yields CDR1 SQVTM and CDR2 ANQGSEA. CDR3 sequence (DNA): TGCAGCGTTGAATACGGCGGGAGAGGCAATGAGCAGTTCTTC. It encodes CSVEYGGRGNEQFF.

The chain carries TRBV30 and TRBJ2-1; 9 nucleotides match TRBD1. This CDR3 has 14 amino acids. Germline V CDR1 and CDR2: GTSNPN, SVGIG (reference sequence). After removal of 1 base from V and 10 bases from J, the junction contained 8 bases not matched to a gene. CDR3 protein: CAWSAGDRVEEQFF. CDR3 DNA: TGTGCCTGGAGTGCAGGGGACAGGGTCGAGGAGCAGTTCTTC.

There are a few counts of this clone. The gene calls are TRBV4-1 and TRBJ2-1; 8 bases line up with TRBD2. The germline gives CDR1 MGHRA, CDR2 YSYEKL. V trimming: 2 bases; J trimming: 2 bases; junction bases outside the gene matches: 2. This CDR3 is 15 amino acids long. The CDR3 nucleotides are TGCGCCAGCAGCCAAAGCGGGAGTACCTACAATGAGCAGTTCTTC. Protein product: CASSQSGSTYNEQFF.

The chain employs TRBV9 and TRBJ1-5; 11 positions agree with TRBD1. This CDR3 spans 20 amino acids. The V segment lost 10 bases and the J segment 2 bases; nucleotides outside the gene matches: 23. Germline V lookup: CDR1 SGDLS, CDR2 YYNGEE. CDR3 amino acids: CAPRYSRGQGVYFGNQPQHF. The CDR3 nucleotides read TGTGCCCCCAGGTATAGTCGGGGACAGGGGGTTTATTTTGGCAATCAGCCCCAGCATTTT.

This rearrangement joins TRBV30 to TRBJ1-5; perhaps TRBD1 as D (5 bases). This CDR3 has 16 amino acids. Germline V gene lookup returns CDR1 GTSNPN and CDR2 SVGIG (reference sequence). The V end lost 5 bases, the J end lost 2 bases, and 19 bases lay between the germline ends. The CDR3: CAWAAGTPLGNQPQHF. CDR3 bases: TGTGCCTGGGCTGCGGGGACCCCCTTGGGCAATCAGCCCCAGCATTTT.

V is TRBV4-2 and J is TRBJ2-7; 16 nucleotides match TRBD2. This CDR3 is built from 15 residues. The V and J ends lost 3 bases and 4 bases, in that order; junction bases with no gene match: 0. CDR1 and CDR2 from the germline V gene are LGHNA and YNFKEQ. CDR3 sequence reads: CASSQGLAGGYEQYF. CDR3 DNA sequence: TGTGCCAGCAGCCAGGGACTAGCGGGAGGGTACGAGCAGTACTTC.

The CDR3: CASSGSGIGDTQYF. DNA for the CDR3: TGTGCCAGCAGTGGTAGCGGGATCGGGGATACGCAGTATTTT. This chain connects TRBV6-1 to TRBJ2-3, with 8 nucleotides matching TRBD2. CDR3 length equals 14 residues. Germline CDR1 and CDR2: MNHNS and SASEGT. J gave up 6 bases and V 4 bases, and 6 bases lay outside the gene matches.

This clone was observed once. The chain combines TRBV30 with TRBJ1-1; a weak D match, TRBD1 (5 bases). Trimming removed 4 bases from V and 1 base from J, with 16 bases in between. This CDR3 has 15 residues. Germline values: CDR1 GTSNPN, CDR2 SVGIG (reference sequence). CDR3 loop: CAWNGAPGANTEAFF. The CDR3 DNA is TGTGCCTGGAATGGTGCCCCTGGGGCGAACACTGAAGCTTTCTTT. Full variable domain (remainder filled in from reference TRBV30 and TRBJ1-1): SQTIHQWPATLVQPVGSPLSLECTVEGTSNPNLYWYRQAAGRGLQLLFYSVGIGQISSEVPQNLSASRPQDRQFILSSKKLLLSDSGFYLCAWNGAPGANTEAFFGQGTRLTVV.

J is TRBJ2-7 and V is TRBV9; D might be TRBD2 (6 bases). V was cut by 0 bases and J by 4 bases, with 11 bases left in between. CDR3 length: 14 residues. CDR1 and CDR2 from the germline V gene are SGDLS and YYNGEE. CDR3 amino acids: CASSVGWGVYEQYF. DNA for the CDR3: TGTGCCAGCAGCGTAGGTTGGGGGGTATACGAGCAGTACTTC.

The chain couples TRBV29-1 to TRBJ1-2; TRBD1 agrees at 9 bases. Germline V gene data show CDR1 as SQVTM and CDR2 as ANQGSEA. Trimming removed 6 bases from V and 10 bases from J; junction bases left unmatched: 9. The CDR3 has 12 amino acids. The CDR3 loop reads CSVDRDRAVYTF. CDR3 nucleotides: TGCAGCGTGGACCGGGACAGGGCTGTCTACACCTTC.

This clone turned up a few times. V is TRBV7-9 and J is TRBJ2-3; 11 bases agree with TRBD2. The V gene end was trimmed by 5 bases and the J gene end by 4 bases; junction bases not matched to a gene: 8. Germline CDR1 and CDR2: SEHNR and FQNEAQ (reference sequence). The CDR3 totals 16 residues. CDR3 protein: CASSRMTSGISDTQYF. CDR3 sequence (DNA): TGTGCCAGCAGCCGCATGACTAGCGGGATATCAGATACGCAGTATTTT. Drawing the rest from reference TRBV7-9 and TRBJ2-3, the complete variable domain is DTGVSQNPRHKITKRGQNVTFRCDPISEHNRLYWYRQTLGQGPEFLTYFQNEAQLEKSRLLSDRFSAERPKGSFSTLEIQRTEQGDSAMYLCASSRMTSGISDTQYFGPGTRLTVL.

The chain joins TRBV6-6 to TRBJ1-6; 7 nucleotides line up with TRBD1. Per germline, CDR1 MNHNY and CDR2 SVGAGI (reference sequence). The CDR3 runs 15 residues. J lost 7 bases, V lost 7 bases, and 10 bases had no gene match. This chain's CDR3 is CASTVMTGKNSPLHF. The CDR3 DNA sequence: TGTGCCAGCACCGTTATGACAGGGAAGAATTCACCCCTCCACTTT.

V usage is TRBV25-1 and J usage is TRBJ1-1; D might be TRBD1 (6 bases). Germline values: CDR1 MGHDK, CDR2 SYGVNS. The CDR3 covers 14 residues. V lost 8 bases and J 4 bases, leaving 17 bases between the germline ends. The CDR3 region has the DNA TGTGCCAGCCGTGGGGCAGGGGTGGTCACTGAAGCTTTCTTT. This sequence encodes CASRGAGVVTEAFF.

V gene TRBV6-5 combines with J gene TRBJ1-2; tentative D call: TRBD1 (5 bases). This CDR3 contains 11 residues. CDR1 is MNHEY and CDR2 is SVGAGI in the germline V gene. V was cut by 8 bases and J by 4 bases, with 8 bases left in between. CDR3 nucleotide sequence: TGTGCCAGCGGACAACTCTATGGCTACACCTTC. This sequence encodes CASGQLYGYTF.

This clone was counted between two and nine times. The V gene is TRBV29-1, the J gene TRBJ1-1; 7 bases are shared with TRBD1. Germline CDR1 is SQVTM and CDR2 is ANQGSEA. CDR3 length: 13 residues. The CDR3 sequence: CSGTVGGNTEAFF. The DNA of the CDR3 is TGCAGTGGGACAGTTGGCGGGAACACTGAAGCTTTCTTT.

The genes are TRBV5-1 and TRBJ2-7, with 9 bases that match TRBD1. The CDR3 sequence is 18 residues long. CDR1 and CDR2 (germline): SGHRS, YFSETQ. J was trimmed by 4 bases and V by 0 bases; bases with no gene match: 14. CDR3 region: CASSLGWSGTGRRYEQYF. The CDR3 DNA sequence: TGCGCCAGCAGCTTGGGATGGTCCGGGACAGGGAGGAGGTACGAGCAGTACTTC.